What follows are 30 T cell receptor beta chains derived from one specimen sequenced in a study of T cells after posttransplantation cyclophosphamide (dated by TCRdb to 2016 to 2017). Library prep was done by the immunoSEQ multiplex PCR assay. Drawn from immuneACCESS, this table holds only the in-frame rearrangements with V and J called that TCRdb kept. Clones are partly lost; checked studies trace under half to an unresolved V gene and leave the rest unexplained. The table shows more than 40,000 clones here, with no singletons. About 2% of the sample belongs to the ten largest clones. Sequencing was carried out using PBMCs. The receptor set was obtained from a man aged 40-49 years in good health, CMV-negative, and a related stem cell transplant donor.

The table lists this clone with many counts. This chain uses TRBV10-3 with TRBJ2-4; 14 nucleotides align to TRBD2. Losses at the gene ends were 0 bases for V and 0 bases for J; bases not matched to a gene: 10. Per the germline V gene, CDR1 is ENHRY and CDR2 is SYGVKD. The length of the CDR3 is 21 residues. CDR3: CAISESRTSGRWGLAKNIQYF. The CDR3 DNA reads as TGTGCCATCAGTGAGTCGAGGACTAGCGGGAGGTGGGGCTTAGCCAAAAACATTCAGTACTTC.

There are many counts of this clone. V gene TRBV5-4 combines with J gene TRBJ2-3, with a weak D call TRBD1 (5 bases). This CDR3 comprises 16 residues. In germline, CDR1 is SGHNT, CDR2 YYREEE (reference sequence). Trimming took off 0 bases at V and 2 bases at J, with 13 bases between the two ends. CDR3 amino acids: CASSLDLDSYTDTQYF. The DNA for the CDR3 is TGTGCCAGCAGCTTGGACCTCGACAGTTACACAGATACGCAGTATTTT.

This clone was seen at least ten times. This chain links TRBV2 with TRBJ2-5, with 14 positions matching TRBD2. The CDR3 has 16 residues. Germline assignment: CDR1 SNHLY and CDR2 FYNNEI. V dropped 6 bases and J dropped 2; count of bases not matched to a gene: 5. The DNA of the CDR3 is TGTGCCAGCAGAACCGGGACTAGCGGGAGACAAGAGACCCAGTACTTC. This codes for CASRTGTSGRQETQYF.

The table lists this clone with many counts. This chain uses TRBV10-3 with TRBJ2-3, with D tentatively TRBD2 (5 bases). CDR1 is ENHRY and CDR2 is SYGVKD in the germline V gene. CDR3 length equals 13 residues. Trimming took off 7 bases at V and 6 bases at J, with 14 bases between the two ends. CDR3 sequence reads: CAITDTRGDTQYF. CDR3 in DNA: TGTGCCATCACCGACACCCGCGGGGATACGCAGTATTTT.

This clone has at least ten counts. The chain employs TRBV28 and TRBJ1-1; D is possibly TRBD1 (5 bases). The CDR3 covers 16 residues. Trimming removed 6 bases from V and 4 bases from J, with 21 bases in between. Germline values: CDR1 MDHEN, CDR2 SYDVKM. The DNA of the CDR3 is TGTGCCAGCAGCTACGTAGGTCCCAATGGGGCCACTGAAGCTTTCTTT. Amino acid sequence: CASSYVGPNGATEAFF.

Ten or more counts support this clone. The DNA for the CDR3 is TGCGCCAGCAGCCAAGTGGGGGGTGCCTACAATGAGCAGTTCTTC. Protein sequence: CASSQVGGAYNEQFF. The chain links TRBV4-1 to TRBJ2-1; D may be TRBD2 (6 bases). V lost 1 base and J lost 2, with 9 bases in between. The CDR3 length is 15 residues. Germline V lookup: CDR1 MGHRA, CDR2 YSYEKL.

At least ten counts were recorded for this clone. The CDR3 spells CASSATGALNEKLFF. The DNA for the CDR3 is TGCGCCAGCAGCGCGACAGGGGCGTTAAATGAAAAACTGTTTTTT. V usage is TRBV5-1 and J usage is TRBJ1-4, with 8 bases aligning to TRBD1. Germline CDR1 and CDR2: SGHRS and YFSETQ. This CDR3 has 15 amino acids. Unmatched junction bases numbered 7, after V lost 4 bases and J lost 5 bases.

This clone was picked up many times. The rearrangement uses TRBV7-3 and TRBJ2-7; TRBD2 agrees at 9 bases. This CDR3 contains 15 residues. Looked up from germline, CDR1 is SGHTA and CDR2 is FQGTGA. With 1 base clipped from V and 4 bases from J, the junction kept 5 bases outside the gene matches. In DNA, the CDR3 is TGTGCCAGCAGCTTAAGGGGTAGCGGGAGTTACGAGCAGTACTTC. It translates to CASSLRGSGSYEQYF.

This clone occurred many times. This chain joins TRBV18 and TRBJ2-7; TRBD1 aligns across 8 bases. From germline, CDR1 is KGHSH and CDR2 LQKENI. Unmatched junction bases numbered 5, after V lost 5 bases and J lost 5 bases. The CDR3 sequence is 13 residues long. The CDR3: CASSSWTGHEQYF. CDR3 DNA: TGTGCCAGCTCATCGTGGACAGGGCACGAGCAGTACTTC.

The chain links TRBV19 to TRBJ2-5; 7 nucleotides align to TRBD2. The tail of the sequence fits TRBJ2-7 better, so the J call may be wrong. CDR3 size: 15 residues. From germline, CDR1 is LNHDA and CDR2 SQIVND (reference sequence). CDR3 in amino acids: CAIVYGAGRDYEQYF. The CDR3 DNA sequence: TGTGCCATTGTGTACGGAGCGGGACGGGACTACGAGCAGTACTTC.

This clone has at least ten counts. The CDR3 spells CASRSAGVSNQPQHF. CDR3 nucleotide sequence: TGTGCCAGCAGGTCCGCCGGGGTTAGCAATCAGCCCCAGCATTTT. The V gene is TRBV28, the J gene TRBJ1-5; D not certain. Germline CDR1 and CDR2: MDHEN and SYDVKM. The CDR3 runs to 15 residues. Trimming pared 6 bases from V and 0 bases from J, leaving 12 bases between.

This clone was counted ten times or more. V usage is TRBV25-1 and J usage is TRBJ2-3, with 8 bases fitting TRBD2. The CDR3 is 16 residues long. CDR1 MGHDK and CDR2 SYGVNS come from the germline V gene. The J segment lost 1 base and the V segment lost 6 bases, leaving 9 bases of the junction unmatched. CDR3 sequence: CASSRRVLAGTDTQYF. CDR3 bases: TGTGCCAGCAGCCGGAGGGTACTAGCGGGCACAGATACGCAGTATTTT.

This clone was found many times. The rearrangement uses TRBV11-2 and TRBJ2-3; a possible D gene is TRBD2 (5 bases). V lost 0 bases and J lost 3, with 7 bases in between. Germline CDR1 SGHAT, CDR2 FQNNGV. This CDR3 contains 14 residues. CDR3 coding DNA: TGTGCCAGCAGCTTAGATACTAGAACAGATACGCAGTATTTT. Protein product: CASSLDTRTDTQYF.

This clone has ten or more counts. The chain combines TRBV19 with TRBJ1-5; 7 nucleotides match TRBD1. Germline CDR1 is LNHDA and CDR2 is SQIVND (reference sequence). This CDR3 is built from 16 residues. V shed 1 base, J shed 4 bases, and the junction held 7 bases outside the gene matches. CDR3 in DNA: TGTGCCAGTAGTATAGTTGGGGACAGAGCAAATCAGCCCCAGCATTTT. It translates to CASSIVGDRANQPQHF.

This clone was found many times. The genes are TRBV28 and TRBJ2-7, with 9 bases fitting TRBD1. Losses at the gene ends were 3 bases for V and 3 bases for J; bases not matched to a gene: 6. The CDR3 extends over 15 amino acids. CDR1 and CDR2 from the germline V gene are MDHEN and SYDVKM. In nucleotides, the CDR3 is TGTGCCAGCAGTTTCTCCGGGACAGGGCTCTACGAGCAGTACTTC. It specifies CASSFSGTGLYEQYF.

The table lists this clone with many counts. The V and J genes are TRBV14 and TRBJ2-7; D not resolved. Trimming shortened V by 0 bases and J by 5 bases, and 23 bases separated the two germline ends. CDR1 and CDR2 (germline): SGHDN, FVKESK. This CDR3 comprises 18 residues. The CDR3 spells CASSQDSCFEIILHEQYF. The DNA for the CDR3 is TGTGCCAGCAGCCAAGATTCATGCTTCGAGATAATCCTCCACGAGCAGTACTTC.

This clone was seen repeatedly, ten times or more. The rearrangement uses TRBV5-4 and TRBJ2-3, with 10 bases fitting TRBD2. V lost 4 bases to trimming and J lost 4 bases; unmatched junction nucleotides: 6. The germline V gene has CDR1 SGHNT and CDR2 YYREEE (reference sequence). CDR3 length: 15 amino acids. The CDR3 nucleotides are TGTGCCAGCAGCCCGCCTAGCGGGAGAGCAGATACGCAGTATTTT. It specifies CASSPPSGRADTQYF.

This clone was picked up many times. The V and J genes are TRBV11-3 and TRBJ2-5; D perhaps matches TRBD2 (6 bases). V was cut by 1 base and J by 5 bases, with 8 bases left in between. Germline CDR1 and CDR2: SGHNT and YENEEA. This CDR3 comprises 13 residues. This chain's CDR3 is CASSLGGKETQYF. CDR3 in DNA: TGTGCCAGCAGCTTAGGCGGGAAGGAGACCCAGTACTTC. Using reference TRBV11-3 and TRBJ2-5 for the parts outside the CDR3, the full variable domain is EAGVVQSPRYKIIEKKQPVAFWCNPISGHNTLYWYLQNLGQGPELLIRYENEEAVDDSQLPKDRFSAERLKGVDSTLKIQPAELGDSAVYLCASSLGGKETQYFGPGTRLLVL.

In this sample, this clone turned up many times. The chain employs TRBV19 and TRBJ2-2; TRBD2 is a possible D gene (6 bases). Looked up from germline, CDR1 is LNHDA and CDR2 is SQIVND (reference sequence). The V gene lost 5 bases and the J gene lost 2 bases, with 12 bases spanning the gap. This CDR3 spans 15 amino acids. For the CDR3, the DNA is TGTGCCAGTAGTTTTGCGGGACCTAACACCGGGGAGCTGTTTTTT. It specifies CASSFAGPNTGELFF.

This clone was counted many times. The genes are TRBV9 and TRBJ1-2, with D unclear. CDR1 SGDLS and CDR2 YYNGEE come from the germline V gene. This CDR3 region has 14 residues. The germline V and J ends were trimmed by 0 bases and 3 bases, with 9 bases remaining between them. In nucleotides, the CDR3 is TGTGCCAGCAGCGTAGGACCACGGGACTATGGCTACACCTTC. Amino acid sequence: CASSVGPRDYGYTF. Full variable domain (outside the CDR3, taken from reference TRBV9 and TRBJ1-2): DSGVTQTPKHLITATGQRVTLRCSPRSGDLSVYWYQQSLDQGLQFLIQYYNGEERAKGNILERFSAQQFPDLHSELNLSSLELGDSALYFCASSVGPRDYGYTFGSGTRLTVV.

Many counts were recorded for this clone. The chain links TRBV7-9 to TRBJ2-2; a possible D gene is TRBD1 (7 bases). With 3 bases removed from V and 3 bases from J, the gap between germline ends came to 8 bases. From germline, CDR1 is SEHNR and CDR2 FQNEAQ (reference sequence). The CDR3 has 14 amino acids. The CDR3 sequence: CASSFRGDTGELFF. CDR3 sequence (DNA): TGTGCCAGCAGCTTCAGGGGGGACACCGGGGAGCTGTTTTTT.

This clone was found many times. V is TRBV2 and J is TRBJ1-1, with a possible D match to TRBD1 (5 bases). Germline loops: CDR1 SNHLY, CDR2 FYNNEI. V lost 2 bases, J lost 5 bases, and 9 bases lay in between. The CDR3 totals 13 residues. The CDR3 reads CASSESRGTEAFF. The CDR3 DNA follows: TGTGCCAGCAGTGAATCCCGGGGGACTGAAGCTTTCTTT.

In this sample, this clone turned up many times. The rearrangement links TRBV11-3 to TRBJ2-3, with D perhaps matching TRBD2 (5 bases). CDR3 size: 13 residues. Trimming removed 5 bases from V and 5 bases from J, with 11 bases in between. The V gene's germline CDR1 is SGHNT and CDR2 YENEEA. The CDR3 loop is CASSPRGRDTQYF. The CDR3 nucleotides are TGTGCCAGCAGCCCCCGAGGGAGAGATACGCAGTATTTT.

This clone occurred many times. This rearrangement joins TRBV29-1 to TRBJ2-1; 11 bases align to TRBD2. J lost 4 bases, V lost 6 bases, and 5 bases had no gene match. The CDR3 consists of 14 residues. Looked up from germline, CDR1 is SQVTM and CDR2 is ANQGSEA. The CDR3 DNA reads as TGCAGCGTCCTAGGACTAGCGGGTTACAATGAGCAGTTCTTC. Protein: CSVLGLAGYNEQFF.

This clone was observed at least ten times. V and J are TRBV28 and TRBJ1-4, with a weak D call TRBD1 (6 bases). Germline V gene sequence: CDR1 MDHEN, CDR2 SYDVKM. This CDR3 spans 15 amino acids. V was pared by 6 bases and J by 4 bases, with 15 bases between. This CDR3 reads CASRENRALNEKLFF. In DNA form, the CDR3 reads TGTGCCAGCAGGGAAAACAGGGCCCTTAATGAAAAACTGTTTTTT.

This clone was counted at least ten times. This sequence joins TRBV4-1 and TRBJ2-2, with D hard to call. This CDR3 spans 14 amino acids. CDR1 and CDR2 from the germline V gene are MGHRA and YSYEKL. The V gene lost 6 bases and the J gene lost 4 bases, with 12 bases spanning the gap. The CDR3 nucleotides read TGCGCCAGCAGGGGCCGATTATCCACCGGGGAGCTGTTTTTT. Amino acids: CASRGRLSTGELFF.

This clone showed up many times. This sequence joins TRBV30 and TRBJ2-7; 11 nucleotides agree with TRBD2. The CDR3 loop spans 15 amino acids. From germline, CDR1 is GTSNPN and CDR2 SVGIG (reference sequence). The trim removed 2 bases at V and 1 base at J, leaving 4 bases unmatched. CDR3 bases: TGTGCCTGGAGTCCCGGGACTAGCGGTTCCTACGAGCAGTACTTC. Protein sequence: CAWSPGTSGSYEQYF.

This clone was seen repeatedly, ten times or more. The chain uses TRBV6-1 and TRBJ2-5, with TRBD2 as a possible D gene (6 bases). The V end was cut by 3 bases, the J end by 1 base, with 18 bases between. Per germline, CDR1 MNHNS and CDR2 SASEGT. The CDR3 has 17 residues. The CDR3 nucleotides read TGTGCCAGCAGTGATTCCTCCCAATGGCGGGGCCAAGAGACCCAGTACTTC. It codes for CASSDSSQWRGQETQYF.

This clone occurred many times. The gene calls are TRBV6-1 and TRBJ1-1, with 7 nucleotides matching TRBD1. The germline V gene encodes CDR1 MNHNS and CDR2 SASEGT. This CDR3 is 13 amino acids long. The ends lost 5 bases at V and 4 bases at J; junction bases unmatched: 4. The CDR3 spells CASSRQGSTEAFF. DNA of the CDR3: TGTGCCAGCAGTCGACAGGGTTCCACTGAAGCTTTCTTT.

This clone was seen at least ten times. J is TRBJ1-3 and V is TRBV5-4, with D possibly being TRBD1 (6 bases). V lost 4 bases and J lost 4, with 15 bases in between. Looked up from germline, CDR1 is SGHNT and CDR2 is YYREEE (reference sequence). The CDR3 runs 15 residues. CDR3 bases: TGTGCCAGCAGCCCAGACAGGCTAGGAGGAAACACCATATATTTT. Protein product: CASSPDRLGGNTIYF.